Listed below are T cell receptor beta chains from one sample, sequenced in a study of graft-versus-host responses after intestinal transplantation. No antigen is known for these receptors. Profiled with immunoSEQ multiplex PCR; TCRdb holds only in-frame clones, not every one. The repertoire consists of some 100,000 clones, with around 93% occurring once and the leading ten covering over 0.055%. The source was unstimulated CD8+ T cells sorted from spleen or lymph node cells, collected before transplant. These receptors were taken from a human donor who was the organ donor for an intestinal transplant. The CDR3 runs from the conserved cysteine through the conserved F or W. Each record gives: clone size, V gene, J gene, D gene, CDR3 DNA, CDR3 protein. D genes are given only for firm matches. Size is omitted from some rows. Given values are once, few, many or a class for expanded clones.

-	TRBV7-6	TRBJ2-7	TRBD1	TGTGCCAGCAGCTTTAGTACAGGGGGTGACGAGCAGTACTTC	CASSFSTGGDEQYF
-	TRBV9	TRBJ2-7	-	TGTGCCAGCAGCGGCAGGGGGGAGGACCCCTACGAGCAGTACTTC	CASSGRGEDPYEQYF
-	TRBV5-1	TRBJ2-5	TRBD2	TGCGCCAGCGGGGTACGGGGACTAATCGAACAAGAGACCCAGTACTTC	CASGVRGLIEQETQYF
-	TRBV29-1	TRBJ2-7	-	TGCAGCGTTGCGGGGGGCTTTCTCTACGAGCAGTACTTC	CSVAGGFLYEQYF
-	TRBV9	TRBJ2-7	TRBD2	TGTGCCAGCAGCGTAGAGAGCGGGAGTGCCTACGAGCAGTACTTC	CASSVESGSAYEQYF
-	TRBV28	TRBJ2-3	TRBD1	TGTGCCAGCAGTTCTTACCAGGGGGCGCAGACAGATACGCAGTATTTT	CASSSYQGAQTDTQYF
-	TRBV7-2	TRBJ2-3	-	TGTGCCAGCAGCTTAGGTGTTTCGGAGGATACGCAGTATTTT	CASSLGVSEDTQYF
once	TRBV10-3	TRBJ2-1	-	TGTGCCATCAGTGAGTCAGAGTTGAATGAGCAGTTCTTC	CAISESELNEQFF
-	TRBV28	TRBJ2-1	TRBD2	TGTGCCAGCAGGACCCCCCTAGCGGGAGCGACCTACAATGAGCAGTTCTTC	CASRTPLAGATYNEQFF
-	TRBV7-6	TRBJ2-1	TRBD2	TGTGCCAGCAGCCAAATAGCGGGGGGGTACAATGAGCAGTTCTTC	CASSQIAGGYNEQFF
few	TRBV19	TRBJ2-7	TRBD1	TGTGCCAGTAGCCGGACAGGGGGCTACGAGCAGTACTTC	CASSRTGGYEQYF
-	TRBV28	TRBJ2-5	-	TGTGCCAGCAGTTTAGAGGGGGCGGGGGAGACCCAGTACTTC	CASSLEGAGETQYF
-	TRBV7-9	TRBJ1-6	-	TGTGCCAGCAGCTTGGCCCGGGGTGTTTCACCCCTCCACTTT	CASSLARGVSPLHF
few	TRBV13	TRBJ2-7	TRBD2	TGTGCCAGCAGCCAAACTAGCGGCGAGCAGTACTTC	CASSQTSGEQYF
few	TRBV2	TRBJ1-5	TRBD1	TGTGCCAGCGGAACAGGGGGCGGCAATCAGCCCCAGCATTTT	CASGTGGGNQPQHF
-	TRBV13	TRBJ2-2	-	TGTGCCAGCAGCCCCATCGGCGGTGGCGGGGAGCTGTTTTTT	CASSPIGGGGELFF
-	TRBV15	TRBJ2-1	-	TGTGCCACCAGCAGAGAGGGGGGAATGAACAATGAGCAGTTCTTC	CATSREGGMNNEQFF
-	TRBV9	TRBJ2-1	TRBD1	TGTGCCAGCAGCGTAGAGACAGGGTACAATGAGCAGTTCTTC	CASSVETGYNEQFF
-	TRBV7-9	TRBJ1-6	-	TGTGCCAGCAGCTTAGCGGCGGGGACCCTCTCCTATAATTCACCCCTCCACTTT	CASSLAAGTLSYNSPLHF
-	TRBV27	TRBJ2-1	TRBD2	TGTGCCAGCAGTCCTGGACTAGCGGGAGGGGGCTCCTACAATGAGCAGTTCTTC	CASSPGLAGGGSYNEQFF